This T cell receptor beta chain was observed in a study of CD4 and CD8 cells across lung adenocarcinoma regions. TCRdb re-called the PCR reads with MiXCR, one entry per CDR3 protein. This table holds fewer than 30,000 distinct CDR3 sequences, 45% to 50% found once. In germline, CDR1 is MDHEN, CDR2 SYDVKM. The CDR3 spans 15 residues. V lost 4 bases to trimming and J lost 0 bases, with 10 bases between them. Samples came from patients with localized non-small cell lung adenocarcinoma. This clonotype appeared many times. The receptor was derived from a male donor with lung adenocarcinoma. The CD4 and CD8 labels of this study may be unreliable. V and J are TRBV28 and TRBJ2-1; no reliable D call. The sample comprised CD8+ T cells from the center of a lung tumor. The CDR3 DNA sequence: TGTGCCAGCAGTTGGGGATTCGGCTCCTACAATGAGCAGTTCTTC. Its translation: CASSWGFGSYNEQFF.